The 32 T cell receptor beta chains below come from one sample, sequenced in a study of T cell responses to AZD1222 COVID-19 vaccine (dated by TCRdb to the early 2020s). The receptor library was made with the immunoSEQ multiplex PCR assay. TCRdb holds this immuneACCESS table with in-frame rearrangements only. Some clones are missing; in checked studies, unresolved V genes explain under half, and the rest has no known cause. This sample comprises 100,000 or so clones, under 95% of them detected only once. 1% to 1.5% of the sample is in the top ten clones. The time point label here, explained by the study, means: baseline before first vaccination. The sequences come from peripheral blood, collected on day 0 of AZD1222 vaccination. The receptor source for this set is an adult in good health.

V usage is TRBV27 and J usage is TRBJ2-3; the D gene is possibly TRBD1 (7 bases). The V gene's germline CDR1 is MNHEY and CDR2 SMNVEV (reference sequence). There are 13 residues in the CDR3. The V end lost 6 bases, the J end lost 5 bases, and 12 bases lay between the germline ends. CDR3 in DNA: TGTGCCAGCAGCCGACAGGGAGGAGATACGCAGTATTTT. It yields the protein CASSRQGGDTQYF.

The chain is built from TRBV7-2 and TRBJ2-3; TRBD2 matches 8 bases. Germline CDR1 reads SGHTA; CDR2 reads FQGNSA. The CDR3 is 13 residues long. The V segment lost 3 bases and the J segment 6 bases; nucleotides outside the gene matches: 2. CDR3 sequence: CASSFGGRDTQYF. As DNA, the CDR3 is TGTGCCAGCAGCTTTGGCGGGAGGGATACGCAGTATTTT.

The chain employs TRBV19 and TRBJ2-1; maybe TRBD1 (5 bases). The CDR3 has 15 amino acids. Germline CDR1 reads LNHDA; CDR2 reads SQIVND (reference sequence). Deletions cut 8 bases from V and 0 bases from J, with 14 bases between. The CDR3: CASGPTGASYNEQFF. The CDR3 DNA sequence: TGTGCCAGTGGCCCGACTGGGGCCTCCTACAATGAGCAGTTCTTC.

V is TRBV11-2 and J is TRBJ1-2; D possibly corresponds to TRBD1 (5 bases). V gave up 1 base and J gave up 6 bases, with 15 bases separating them. Germline V CDR1 and CDR2: SGHAT, FQNNGV. The CDR3 consists of 15 residues. As DNA, the CDR3 is TGTGCCAGCAGCTTAGTGGGGGTCGGGGGAGATGGCTACACCTTC. Amino acids: CASSLVGVGGDGYTF.

This clone showed up just once. The gene calls are TRBV24-1 and TRBJ1-5, with D possibly matching TRBD1 (6 bases). The V end was cut by 2 bases, the J end by 3 bases, with 10 bases between. The CDR3 consists of 15 residues. Per the germline V gene, CDR1 is KGHDR and CDR2 is SFDVKD. DNA of the CDR3: TGTGCCACCAGTGATTCTACAGGGACCAATCAGCCCCAGCATTTT. Translating it yields CATSDSTGTNQPQHF.

This chain uses TRBV7-3 with TRBJ2-3; 7 bases are a match to TRBD2. The CDR3 has 13 residues. The J segment lost 5 bases and the V segment lost 4 bases, leaving 3 bases of the junction unmatched. Germline V gene lookup returns CDR1 SGHTA and CDR2 FQGTGA. CDR3 nucleotides: TGTGCCAGCAGCTCGGGGGGTCTAGATACGCAGTATTTT. This gives the protein CASSSGGLDTQYF. Combining the CDR3 with reference TRBV7-3 and TRBJ2-3 gives the whole variable domain GAGVSQTPSNKVTEKGKYVELRCDPISGHTALYWYRQSLGQGPEFLIYFQGTGAADDSGLPNDRFFAVRPEGSVSTLKIQRTERGDSAVYLCASSSGGLDTQYFGPGTRLTVL.

V gene TRBV10-3 combines with J gene TRBJ2-2; TRBD1 might be the D (5 bases). The ends were cut back, 7 bases at V and 4 bases at J, with 13 bases in the middle. The CDR3 contains 14 residues. Germline loops: CDR1 ENHRY, CDR2 SYGVKD. The CDR3 loop reads CAITGDRFTGELFF. Here the CDR3 DNA reads TGTGCCATCACCGGCGACAGATTCACCGGGGAGCTGTTTTTT.

The J gene is TRBJ2-3, the V gene TRBV7-2; 10 positions agree with TRBD2. The CDR3 loop spans 16 amino acids. V was clipped by 6 bases and J by 8 bases; unmatched bases: 14. Per germline, CDR1 SGHTA and CDR2 FQGNSA. CDR3 protein: CASSQRGGGLPGTQYF. The CDR3 DNA sequence: TGTGCCAGCAGTCAGCGGGGGGGCGGTCTCCCGGGTACGCAGTATTTT.

The chain uses TRBV10-3 and TRBJ1-2, with TRBD1 identical over 8 bases. The V and J ends lost 5 bases and 1 base, in that order; junction bases with no gene match: 3. Germline values: CDR1 ENHRY, CDR2 SYGVKD. This CDR3 is 14 amino acids long. CDR3: CAISIQGDNYGYTF. DNA for the CDR3: TGTGCCATCAGTATACAGGGGGATAACTATGGCTACACCTTC.

V gene TRBV25-1 combines with J gene TRBJ2-4; TRBD2 aligns across 9 bases. In germline, CDR1 is MGHDK, CDR2 SYGVNS. The CDR3 runs to 15 residues. V lost 4 bases and J lost 6; bases outside the gene matches: 7. As DNA, the CDR3 is TGTGCCAGCAGTGGTCCCGGGACTAGCCTAAACATTCAGTACTTC. Residues: CASSGPGTSLNIQYF.

The chain carries TRBV2 and TRBJ2-3, with a weak D call TRBD2 (6 bases). The ends were cut back, 6 bases at V and 7 bases at J, with 20 bases in the middle. Germline V CDR1 and CDR2: SNHLY, FYNNEI. The CDR3 covers 15 residues. The CDR3 sequence is CASSPRDSRGHTQYF. The CDR3 bases are TGTGCCAGCAGCCCACGGGACTCGAGGGGACATACGCAGTATTTT.

The chain combines TRBV7-2 with TRBJ1-2; 8 bases are a match to TRBD1. Germline V gene data show CDR1 as SGHTA and CDR2 as FQGNSA. This CDR3 spans 13 amino acids. J lost 8 bases, V lost 5 bases, and 7 bases had no gene match. CDR3 in amino acids: CASSAGQGSGYTF. CDR3 coding DNA: TGTGCCAGCAGCGCCGGACAGGGATCGGGCTACACCTTC.

The J gene is TRBJ2-2, the V gene TRBV9; unclear D gene. Germline loops: CDR1 SGDLS, CDR2 YYNGEE. The CDR3 covers 14 residues. Trimming shortened V by 3 bases and J by 8 bases, and 14 bases separated the two germline ends. DNA of the CDR3: TGTGCCAGCAGCGCCGCGGAAAGGGCAGGGGAGCTGTTTTTT. Translating gives CASSAAERAGELFF. Full variable domain (rest looked up from reference TRBV9 and TRBJ2-2): DSGVTQTPKHLITATGQRVTLRCSPRSGDLSVYWYQQSLDQGLQFLIQYYNGEERAKGNILERFSAQQFPDLHSELNLSSLELGDSALYFCASSAAERAGELFFGEGSRLTVL.

This clone was detected only once. The chain links TRBV11-3 to TRBJ2-2, with D unclear. V was cut by 5 bases and J by 1 base, with 8 bases left in between. Germline CDR1 SGHNT, CDR2 YENEEA. CDR3 length: 14 residues. The CDR3 sequence is CASSRRQNTGELFF. The CDR3, as DNA: TGTGCCAGCAGCCGACGACAGAACACCGGGGAGCTGTTTTTT.

As DNA, the CDR3 is TGTGCCAGCAGAAACGGGGTGACTGAAGCTTTCTTT. Translation gives CASRNGVTEAFF. The chain combines TRBV13 with TRBJ1-1, with D unresolved. The CDR3 is 12 residues long. Germline CDR1 reads PRHDT; CDR2 reads FYEKMQ (reference sequence). Trimming took off 6 bases at V and 5 bases at J, with 10 bases between the two ends.

The J gene is TRBJ2-7, the V gene TRBV10-2, with D possibly being TRBD2 (6 bases). CDR3 length: 13 residues. In germline, CDR1 is WSHSY, CDR2 SAAADI. Trimming took 8 bases from V and 2 from J, leaving 13 bases between them. The CDR3 sequence is CASVSGEAYEQYF. CDR3 nucleotide sequence: TGCGCCAGCGTCTCGGGGGAGGCCTACGAGCAGTACTTC.

The genes are TRBV7-9 and TRBJ1-6, with D unclear. This CDR3 has 15 amino acids. The V and J ends lost 0 bases and 8 bases respectively, with 11 bases between them. CDR1 and CDR2 from the germline V gene are SEHNR and FQNEAQ (reference sequence). This CDR3 is CASSLAAGRDSPLHF. As DNA, the CDR3 is TGTGCCAGCAGCTTAGCTGCCGGGAGGGATTCACCCCTCCACTTT.

This chain links TRBV2 with TRBJ1-2; possible D gene TRBD1, 5 bases. CDR3 size: 14 residues. The ends were cut back, 3 bases at V and 6 bases at J, with 14 bases in the middle. Looked up from germline, CDR1 is SNHLY and CDR2 is FYNNEI. CDR3 loop: CASSESRGTHGYTF. DNA of the CDR3: TGTGCCAGCAGTGAGTCTCGAGGGACCCATGGCTACACCTTC.

The chain is built from TRBV19 and TRBJ1-1; D gene uncertain. Trimming shortened V by 5 bases and J by 11 bases, and 12 bases separated the two germline ends. The germline V gene encodes CDR1 LNHDA and CDR2 SQIVND (reference sequence). This CDR3 region has 11 residues. CDR3 in DNA: TGTGCCAGTAGTCCGGGCCCAGTCGCTTTCTTT. This translates into CASSPGPVAFF. Drawing the rest from reference TRBV19 and TRBJ1-1, the complete variable domain is DGGITQSPKYLFRKEGQNVTLSCEQNLNHDAMYWYRQDPGQGLRLIYYSQIVNDFQKGDIAEGYSVSREKKESFPLTVTSAQKNPTAFYLCASSPGPVAFFGQGTRLTVV.

This CDR3 reads CASSRRAIAKNIQYF. The CDR3 DNA is TGCGCCAGCAGTCGGAGGGCGATTGCCAAAAACATTCAGTACTTC. J is TRBJ2-4 and V is TRBV23-1, with D perhaps matching TRBD2 (6 bases). TRBV23-1 is an ORF, with its function uncertain. This CDR3 is 15 amino acids long. The V end lost 4 bases, the J end lost 1 base, and 11 bases lay between the germline ends.

The chain couples TRBV9 to TRBJ2-1; D not certain. Germline assignment: CDR1 SGDLS and CDR2 YYNGEE. Trimming stripped 0 bases from V and 2 bases from J, with 15 bases between. This CDR3 region has 17 residues. The chain's CDR3 is CASSVAVDGSAYNEQFF. The DNA for the CDR3 is TGTGCCAGCAGCGTAGCGGTGGACGGTTCAGCCTACAATGAGCAGTTCTTC.

This chain connects TRBV6-2 or TRBV6-3 to TRBJ1-6, with D unclear. The CDR3 consists of 14 residues. Trimming cost V 5 bases and J 6 bases, with 11 bases left between them. In germline, CDR1 is MNHEY, CDR2 SVGEGT. The CDR3 sequence is CASSKGRSNSPLHF. Here the CDR3 DNA reads TGTGCCAGCAGTAAAGGACGGAGTAATTCACCCCTCCACTTT.

V and J are TRBV6-1 and TRBJ1-3, with D hard to call. Looked up from germline, CDR1 is MNHNS and CDR2 is SASEGT. The CDR3 runs 16 residues. V lost 3 bases to trimming and J lost 0 bases, with 12 bases between them. CDR3 nucleotides: TGTGCCAGCAGTGATGTCGGACGGTCCTCTGGAAACACCATATATTTT. Translated: CASSDVGRSSGNTIYF.

The chain recombines TRBV6-2 or TRBV6-3 with TRBJ2-5; D gene uncertain. The ends were cut back, 6 bases at V and 7 bases at J, with 12 bases in the middle. The germline V gene has CDR1 MNHEY and CDR2 SVGEGT. The CDR3 contains 12 residues. Here the CDR3 reads CASSPGPGTQYF. CDR3 coding DNA: TGTGCCAGCAGCCCCGGCCCAGGGACCCAGTACTTC.

The chain couples TRBV5-6 to TRBJ1-1, with D unresolved. This CDR3 spans 12 amino acids. V was pared by 4 bases and J by 1 base, with 5 bases between. The germline V gene encodes CDR1 SGHDT and CDR2 YYEEEE. DNA for the CDR3: TGTGCCAGCAGCAATAGGAACACTGAAGCTTTCTTT. This gives the protein CASSNRNTEAFF.

The CDR3 nucleotides read TGTGCCAGCAGCTTCCGAGGGGCGGCAGATACGCAGTATTTT. Its protein is CASSFRGAADTQYF. This chain joins TRBV9 and TRBJ2-3, with D perhaps TRBD1 or TRBD2 (5 bases each). Germline loops: CDR1 SGDLS, CDR2 YYNGEE. This CDR3 contains 14 residues. Trimming pared 4 bases from V and 4 bases from J, leaving 13 bases between.

The V call is TRBV9, the J call TRBJ2-1, with D unclear. Germline loops: CDR1 SGDLS, CDR2 YYNGEE. With 3 bases removed from V and 5 bases from J, the gap between germline ends came to 15 bases. The CDR3 contains 15 residues. The CDR3 region has the DNA TGTGCCAGCAGCGGCGCCTTGTCGCTTCACAATGAGCAGTTCTTC. Translating gives CASSGALSLHNEQFF.

The rearrangement joins TRBV7-3 to TRBJ2-7; tentative D call: TRBD2 (6 bases). V shed 1 base and J shed 3 bases, with 13 bases lying between them. Germline V gene sequence: CDR1 SGHTA, CDR2 FQGTGA. The CDR3 spans 15 residues. The CDR3 sequence: CASSLNGAGSYEQYF. The CDR3, as DNA: TGTGCCAGCAGCTTAAACGGGGCGGGGAGCTACGAGCAGTACTTC.

The gene calls are TRBV28 and TRBJ1-2, with 10 bases lining up with TRBD1. Trimming cost V 5 bases and J 7 bases; bases outside gene matches: 7. The germline V gene encodes CDR1 MDHEN and CDR2 SYDVKM. The CDR3 is 14 amino acids. The CDR3 DNA follows: TGTGCCAGCAGTACTGGGACAGGGGCGGGTGGCTACACCTTC. It encodes CASSTGTGAGGYTF.

The chain combines TRBV19 with TRBJ1-1; 8 bases line up with TRBD1. This CDR3 is built from 15 residues. Germline-derived CDR1 and CDR2 are LNHDA and SQIVND (reference sequence). V shed 5 bases and J 6 bases; nucleotides not matched to a gene: 11. CDR3 bases: TGTGCCAGTAGTGCGGACAGGGTTGGAATGGCTGAAGCTTTCTTT. This codes for CASSADRVGMAEAFF.

V gene TRBV5-6 combines with J gene TRBJ1-4, with D perhaps TRBD1 (5 bases). Germline V lookup: CDR1 SGHDT, CDR2 YYEEEE. Trimming pared 3 bases from V and 4 bases from J, leaving 10 bases between. CDR3 size: 14 residues. The CDR3 bases are TGTGCCAGCAGCTCGGGACCGATTAATGAAAAACTGTTTTTT. Residues: CASSSGPINEKLFF.

The V gene is TRBV11-2, the J gene TRBJ1-2, with a possible D match to TRBD1 (5 bases). Per germline, CDR1 SGHAT and CDR2 FQNNGV. The CDR3 extends over 14 amino acids. Trimming took off 2 bases at V and 2 bases at J, with 9 bases between the two ends. CDR3 residues: CASSLYRDNYGYTF. The CDR3 DNA reads as TGTGCCAGCAGCTTATACCGGGACAACTATGGCTACACCTTC.